This T cell receptor beta chain was sequenced for a study of blood T cell repertoires in COVID-19. In the study overall: PBMCs, B-cell-depleted T cells, or T cells provided the cDNA or gDNA that made up the material.

Authors' processing steps: Reference gene primer amplification yielded estimated nucleated cell counts. Sequenced by immunoSEQ multiplex PCR; TCRdb stores in-frame clones only, minus some. V and J calls and clone size are as listed in that table; D and trimming were resolved from the DNA. Counted here are roughly 150,000 clones, 80% to 90% occurring once; the ten biggest clones make up 2.5% to 3%. Germline V lookup: CDR1 SGDLS, CDR2 YYNGEE. With 3 bases removed from V and 8 bases from J, the gap between germline ends came to 5 bases. The CDR3 has 10 amino acids. The sequence was obtained from an elderly woman with COVID-19, enrolled during active disease. Specimen: peripheral blood. The chain has TRBV9 and TRBJ1-2, with D hard to call. The CDR3 loop reads CASSGLGYTF. For the CDR3, the DNA is TGTGCCAGCAGCGGCCTAGGCTACACCTTC.